These 8 T cell receptor beta chains were sequenced from one sample in a study of long-term antiretroviral therapy in people with HIV. Run at survey level, the immunoSEQ assay was version v3.0. Profiled with immunoSEQ multiplex PCR; TCRdb holds only in-frame clones, not every one. The sample records about 25,000 clones, over 85% being singletons. Here the sequenced sample was unsorted PBMCs, taken 7.6 years after starting antiretroviral therapy. The origin of the receptors is a woman in her thirties or forties with HIV.

The V gene is TRBV6-6, the J gene TRBJ2-2, with D perhaps being TRBD1 or TRBD2 (5 bases each). The CDR3 length is 14 residues. The germline V gene encodes CDR1 MNHNY and CDR2 SVGAGI (reference sequence). The CDR3 DNA reads as TGTGCGATTGGGGACCTGAAGAACACCGGGGAGCTGTTTTTT. Translating gives CAIGDLKNTGELFF.

This clone was observed a single time. The J gene is TRBJ2-7, the V gene TRBV11-3, with TRBD2 as a possible D gene (7 bases). Germline V gives CDR1 SGHNT, CDR2 YENEEA. This CDR3 comprises 15 residues. The germline V and J ends were trimmed by 4 bases and 0 bases, with 13 bases remaining between them. The CDR3 region is CASSSGGPGSYEQYF. DNA of the CDR3: TGTGCCAGCAGCTCGGGGGGCCCGGGCTCCTACGAGCAGTACTTC.

The V and J genes are TRBV19 and TRBJ1-2; 8 positions match TRBD1. CDR1 and CDR2 from the germline V gene are LNHDA and SQIVND (reference sequence). With 2 bases clipped from V and 2 bases from J, the junction kept 7 bases outside the gene matches. The CDR3 totals 16 residues. The DNA for the CDR3 is TGTGCCAGTAGTATAAGCAATTGGGACAGGAACTATGGCTACACCTTC. Amino acids: CASSISNWDRNYGYTF.

The chain couples TRBV6-5 to TRBJ2-2; D perhaps matches TRBD2 (6 bases). CDR3 length: 15 residues. Germline V CDR1 and CDR2: MNHEY, SVGAGI. V was cut by 4 bases and J by 7 bases, with 16 bases left in between. In DNA form, the CDR3 reads TGTGCCAGCAGTTCCCCGGGCCGGAGGGTCGGGGAGCTGTTTTTT. It is translated as CASSSPGRRVGELFF.

This clone has only one observation. The chain joins TRBV5-1 to TRBJ2-7; TRBD2 might be the D (6 bases). Germline CDR1 is SGHRS and CDR2 is YFSETQ. This CDR3 comprises 14 residues. Trimming pared 2 bases from V and 4 bases from J, leaving 13 bases between. The CDR3 nucleotides read TGCGCCAGCAGCTTTCTGATTGGGGGGTACGAGCAGTACTTC. This encodes CASSFLIGGYEQYF.

The V call is TRBV5-1, the J call TRBJ1-1; possibly TRBD1 for D (5 bases). Germline V lookup: CDR1 SGHRS, CDR2 YFSETQ. Trimming left V 0 bases short and J 4 bases short, with 13 bases between. The CDR3 loop spans 15 amino acids. The CDR3 here is CASSLGTQGSTEAFF. The CDR3 DNA sequence: TGCGCCAGCAGCTTGGGGACCCAGGGCAGCACTGAAGCTTTCTTT.

The genes are TRBV6-5 and TRBJ1-1, with D tentatively TRBD1 (6 bases). The CDR3 totals 15 residues. Between the trimmed V and J ends, which lost 6 bases and 6 bases, there was a span of 20 bases. CDR1 is MNHEY, CDR2 SVGAGI, per germline. The CDR3 region has the DNA TGTGCCAGCAGCCGTACAGGGTACCCAGTCCCTGAAGCTTTCTTT. It translates to CASSRTGYPVPEAFF.

This sequence joins TRBV6-6 and TRBJ2-1; 10 nucleotides agree with TRBD2. V was pared by 4 bases and J by 10 bases, with 13 bases of the junction left unmatched. Germline V gene lookup returns CDR1 MNHNY and CDR2 SVGAGI (reference sequence). This CDR3 contains 16 residues. In nucleotides, the CDR3 is TGTGCCAGCAGTTCCCATCCGGGACTAGCGACACGCGAGCAGTTCTTC. Its protein product is CASSSHPGLATREQFF.